The sequence of this TCR beta chain was determined in a study of blood T cell repertoires in COVID-19. Study-level background: Both acute and convalescent COVID-19 samples were obtained from the United States, Italy and Spain. The analysed material was cDNA or gDNA that came from T cells, B-cell-depleted T cells, or PBMCs.

Looked up from germline, CDR1 is KGHSH and CDR2 is LQKENI. Between the trimmed V and J ends, which lost 3 bases and 0 bases, there was a span of 9 bases. CDR3 size: 16 residues. Per the original data handling: Amplification from reference gene primers served as the basis for estimated nucleated cell counts. Produced via immunoSEQ multiplex PCR; TCRdb's table is partial and in-frame only. The D gene and trimming were derived from the DNA, and the V and J assignments and clone size from that table. The data show 73,000 or so clones, approximately 90% seen once. V gene TRBV18 combines with J gene TRBJ2-6; TRBD2 might be the D (5 bases). Specimen: peripheral blood. This TCR derives from a man aged 25-45 years with acute or convalescent COVID-19. The CDR3 loop is CASSPLGSSGANVLTF. The CDR3 DNA sequence: TGTGCCAGCTCACCGCTGGGGAGCTCTGGGGCCAACGTCCTGACTTTC.